This is a list of T cell receptor beta chains from one sample in a study of blood T cell repertoires in COVID-19. TCRdb's table, derived via immunoSEQ multiplex PCR, lists solely in-frame clones and lacks some. The sample holds roughly 60,000 clones, roughly 92% seen once. Sequencing was carried out using peripheral blood. These receptors all stem from a human donor in a cohort sampled during active COVID-19. CDR3s include the opening cysteine and the closing phenylalanine or tryptophan. Each record gives: D gene, CDR3 length, V gene, clone size, J gene, CDR3 DNA, CDR3 protein. D genes are given only for firm matches. Size is omitted from some rows. Given values are once, few, many or a class for expanded clones.

D: -; length: 13; V: TRBV19; size: few; J: TRBJ2-1; DNA: TGTGCCAGTAGTCCCCGGGGGTACAATGAGCAGTTCTTC; CDR3: CASSPRGYNEQFF
D: -; length: 13; V: TRBV10-3; size: -; J: TRBJ1-5; DNA: TGTGCCATCACGGGAGAGAGGAATCAGCCCCAGCATTTT; CDR3: CAITGERNQPQHF
D: -; length: 13; V: TRBV2; size: -; J: TRBJ1-4; DNA: TGTGCCAGCCCGCCCAGGGGTGGCGAAAAACTGTTTTTT; CDR3: CASPPRGGEKLFF
D: TRBD2; length: 15; V: TRBV5-1; size: -; J: TRBJ2-7; DNA: TGCGCCAGCAGCTTGCTAGCGGGGCCACCCTACGAGCAGTACTTC; CDR3: CASSLLAGPPYEQYF
D: -; length: 14; V: TRBV28; size: -; J: TRBJ1-2; DNA: TGTGCCAGCAGTTTAGGGGGCAGGGACTATGGCTACACCTTC; CDR3: CASSLGGRDYGYTF
D: -; length: 16; V: TRBV10-3; size: few; J: TRBJ2-2; DNA: TGTGCCATCAGATTGACAGGTTCCGGGGACACCGGGGAGCTGTTTTTT; CDR3: CAIRLTGSGDTGELFF
D: -; length: 20; V: TRBV11-3; size: -; J: TRBJ2-3; DNA: -; CDR3: CATKGDFDRHRYAVFWRQYF
D: -; length: 13; V: TRBV28; size: once; J: TRBJ1-5; DNA: TGTGCCAGCTCTTACAGGTCTCGTCAGCCCCAGCATTTT; CDR3: CASSYRSRQPQHF
D: TRBD1; length: 16; V: TRBV7-6; size: -; J: TRBJ2-1; DNA: TGTGCCAGCAGCTATCGTGGGGGGCCAGGGGGCGATGAGCAGTTCTTC; CDR3: CASSYRGGPGGDEQFF
D: TRBD1; length: 12; V: TRBV24-1; size: -; J: TRBJ1-4; DNA: TGTGCCACCCGGGACAGGAGTGAAAAACTGTTTTTT; CDR3: CATRDRSEKLFF
D: -; length: 18; V: TRBV5-8; size: -; J: TRBJ2-2; DNA: TGTGCCAGCAGCCAAGAACAGGGCGGAGTTTGGGTCAGCGGGGAGCTGTTTTTT; CDR3: CASSQEQGGVWVSGELFF
D: -; length: 13; V: TRBV4-1; size: -; J: TRBJ1-2; DNA: TGCGCCAGCAGCACCGAGCAGGGTTATGGCTACACCTTC; CDR3: CASSTEQGYGYTF
D: -; length: 13; V: TRBV7-9; size: -; J: TRBJ2-1; DNA: TGTGCCAGCAGCTTAATCAGGTCAGATGAGCAGTTCTTC; CDR3: CASSLIRSDEQFF
D: TRBD1; length: 15; V: TRBV11-2; size: -; J: TRBJ2-2; DNA: TGTGCCAGCAGCTTAAATGGACAGGGGGGCGGGGAGCTGTTTTTT; CDR3: CASSLNGQGGGELFF
D: -; length: 12; V: TRBV6-5; size: -; J: TRBJ1-3; DNA: TGTGCCAGCAGTTCTACCGGGAACACCATATATTTT; CDR3: CASSSTGNTIYF
D: -; length: 14; V: TRBV15; size: -; J: TRBJ2-5; DNA: TGTGCCACCAGCAGAGACACTCTGCAAGAGACCCAGTACTTC; CDR3: CATSRDTLQETQYF
D: -; length: 12; V: TRBV10-3; size: -; J: TRBJ2-7; DNA: TGTGCCATCAGTGACCCTAACTACGAGCAGTACTTC; CDR3: CAISDPNYEQYF
D: TRBD2; length: 18; V: TRBV5-1; size: -; J: TRBJ2-1; DNA: TGCGCCAGCAGCCCCGCCGCCGGGACTAGCGGACTATACAATGAGCAGTTCTTC; CDR3: CASSPAAGTSGLYNEQFF
D: -; length: 17; V: TRBV19; size: -; J: TRBJ1-3; DNA: TGTGCCAGTAGTATAGGGGCCTCCTATACCTCTGGAAACACCATATATTTT; CDR3: CASSIGASYTSGNTIYF
D: -; length: 14; V: TRBV7-2; size: once; J: TRBJ2-7; DNA: TGTGCCAGCAGCTCCGGACAGAATTCCTACGAGCAGTACTTC; CDR3: CASSSGQNSYEQYF
D: TRBD2; length: 17; V: TRBV7-2; size: -; J: TRBJ2-3; DNA: TGTGCCAGCAGCTTAAGGACTAGGGCGAGGGGCACAGATACGCAGTATTTT; CDR3: CASSLRTRARGTDTQYF
D: TRBD2; length: 14; V: TRBV7-8; size: -; J: TRBJ2-3; DNA: TGTGCCAGCAGCAAGACTAGCGGCACAGATACGCAGTATTTT; CDR3: CASSKTSGTDTQYF
D: -; length: 14; V: TRBV10-3; size: once; J: TRBJ1-3; DNA: TGTGCCATCAGTGAGAAAGGGACAGGAAACACCATATATTTT; CDR3: CAISEKGTGNTIYF
D: TRBD1; length: 15; V: TRBV7-6; size: once; J: TRBJ2-1; DNA: TGTGCCAGCAGCTTCTCAGGGACAGGCCCCAATGAGCAGTTCTTC; CDR3: CASSFSGTGPNEQFF
D: -; length: 13; V: TRBV6-6; size: -; J: TRBJ1-1; DNA: TGTGCCACCCACCCTGGGGGGGGCACTGAAGCTTTCTTT; CDR3: CATHPGGGTEAFF
D: TRBD2; length: 17; V: TRBV4-1; size: once; J: TRBJ2-7; DNA: TGCGCCAGCAGCCAAACAACCGGGACTAGCGGGAGTTACGAGCAGTACTTC; CDR3: CASSQTTGTSGSYEQYF
D: -; length: 14; V: TRBV7-2; size: -; J: TRBJ1-1; DNA: TGTGCCAGCAGCTTAGCCGTCCTGAACACTGAAGCTTTCTTT; CDR3: CASSLAVLNTEAFF
D: TRBD1; length: 13; V: TRBV6-5; size: -; J: TRBJ1-2; DNA: TGTGCCAGCAGCGACCCAGGGGGCTTTGGCTACACCTTC; CDR3: CASSDPGGFGYTF
D: TRBD1; length: 12; V: TRBV12-3/TRBV12-4; size: -; J: TRBJ1-5; DNA: TGTGCCAGCAACCTAGGGGGCCAGCCCCAGCATTTT; CDR3: CASNLGGQPQHF
D: -; length: 12; V: TRBV28; size: -; J: TRBJ1-3; DNA: TGTGCCAGCAGTTTTGGTAGAGACACCATATATTTT; CDR3: CASSFGRDTIYF
D: -; length: 14; V: TRBV7-2; size: -; J: TRBJ1-6; DNA: TGTGCCAGCAGCTTAGCGGAGGGGACTTCACCCCTCCACTTT; CDR3: CASSLAEGTSPLHF
D: TRBD1; length: 17; V: TRBV12-5; size: -; J: TRBJ1-1; DNA: TGTGCTAGTGGTTTGGTACTTGGGACAGGGTTGGGCACTGAAGCTTTCTTT; CDR3: CASGLVLGTGLGTEAFF
D: TRBD1; length: 14; V: TRBV30; size: once; J: TRBJ1-4; DNA: TGTGCCTGGAACGTGGGACAGGGCTCTGAAAAACTGTTTTTT; CDR3: CAWNVGQGSEKLFF
D: -; length: 11; V: TRBV5-1; size: -; J: TRBJ1-1; DNA: TGCGCCAGCAGCTTGTACAGTCAAGCTTTCTTT; CDR3: CASSLYSQAFF
D: TRBD2; length: 18; V: TRBV5-6; size: -; J: TRBJ2-7; DNA: TGTGCCAGCAGCCCGGCAGGACTAGCGGGGGAGGGGTCCTACGAGCAGTACTTC; CDR3: CASSPAGLAGEGSYEQYF
D: TRBD2; length: 18; V: TRBV9; size: -; J: TRBJ2-3; DNA: TGTGCCAGCGGGAGACCCCTTGGGGGGGAGGGCCCGACAGATACGCAGTATTTT; CDR3: CASGRPLGGEGPTDTQYF
D: -; length: 13; V: TRBV7-8; size: -; J: TRBJ2-7; DNA: TGTGCCAGCAGCTTATTGTCGGGCTACGAGCAGTACTTC; CDR3: CASSLLSGYEQYF
D: TRBD2; length: 17; V: TRBV9; size: -; J: TRBJ2-2; DNA: TGTGCCAGCAGCGTAGGGAGCGGGACGCTGTTGGGCGGGGAGCTGTTTTTT; CDR3: CASSVGSGTLLGGELFF
D: TRBD2; length: 16; V: TRBV3-1/TRBV3-2; size: -; J: TRBJ2-5; DNA: TGTGCCAGCAGCCAACGGCTAGCGGGATTCCAAGAGACCCAGTACTTC; CDR3: CASSQRLAGFQETQYF
D: -; length: 13; V: TRBV30; size: -; J: TRBJ1-1; DNA: TGTGCCTGGAGTGTAAACAGGGTCACTGAAGCTTTCTTT; CDR3: CAWSVNRVTEAFF
D: TRBD1; length: 13; V: TRBV5-4; size: -; J: TRBJ2-1; DNA: TGTGCCAGCAGCTTCGCAGGGGGCCGGGAGCAGTTCTTC; CDR3: CASSFAGGREQFF
D: -; length: 16; V: TRBV6-2/TRBV6-3; size: once; J: TRBJ1-5; DNA: TGTGCCAGCAGCCCCTCGGGGGGGCACGGCAATCAGCCCCAGCATTTT; CDR3: CASSPSGGHGNQPQHF
D: -; length: 19; V: TRBV7-2; size: -; J: TRBJ2-1; DNA: TGTGCCAGCAGTCATACCCGGAGGGCAGGGTTGGGTACCTACAATGAGCAGTTCTTC; CDR3: CASSHTRRAGLGTYNEQFF
D: -; length: 12; V: TRBV3-1/TRBV3-2; size: -; J: TRBJ2-2; DNA: TGTGCCAGCAGCCATCGTCGCGGGGAGCTGTTTTTT; CDR3: CASSHRRGELFF
D: -; length: 15; V: TRBV7-9; size: -; J: TRBJ1-4; DNA: TGTGCCAGCAAAAAAACTGGGGCCCGGGATGAAAAACTGTTTTTT; CDR3: CASKKTGARDEKLFF
D: -; length: 18; V: TRBV28; size: -; J: TRBJ2-7; DNA: TGTGCCAGCAGCCCCGGAGGGGGTGGGCTAGCGGCTGCCTACGAGCAGTACTTC; CDR3: CASSPGGGGLAAAYEQYF
D: TRBD2; length: 15; V: TRBV28; size: -; J: TRBJ2-1; DNA: TGTGCCAGCAGTTTATTAGCGGGGGGGCGGGATGAGCAGTTCTTC; CDR3: CASSLLAGGRDEQFF
D: -; length: 16; V: TRBV4-2; size: -; J: TRBJ1-1; DNA: TGTGCCAGCAGCCAAGCGGGAGGTCGCCAGGTTACTGAAGCTTTCTTT; CDR3: CASSQAGGRQVTEAFF
D: -; length: 17; V: TRBV5-1; size: few; J: TRBJ1-3; DNA: TGCGCCAGCAGCTTGGAGGCAGCGATAAGCTCTGGAAACACCATATATTTT; CDR3: CASSLEAAISSGNTIYF
D: TRBD1; length: 16; V: TRBV4-1; size: once; J: TRBJ2-7; DNA: TGCGCCAGCAGCCAACCCGGACAGGGGCGAGGGTACGAGCAGTACTTC; CDR3: CASSQPGQGRGYEQYF
D: -; length: 14; V: TRBV18; size: -; J: TRBJ2-3; DNA: TGTGCCAGCTCACACTCTAGCGGCACAGATACGCAGTATTTT; CDR3: CASSHSSGTDTQYF
D: -; length: 12; V: TRBV4-1; size: -; J: TRBJ2-1; DNA: TGCGCCAGCAGCCGCGTGGTCGATGAGCAGTTCTTC; CDR3: CASSRVVDEQFF